This T cell receptor (beta chain) was sequenced during a study of blood T cell repertoires in COVID-19. Only in-frame clones appear in the TCRdb table, and some are missing; sequencing was by immunoSEQ multiplex PCR. The table shows roughly 240,000 clones, with around 86% occurring only once. Germline values: CDR1 MDHEN, CDR2 SYDVKM. This CDR3 has 11 amino acids. Between the trimmed V and J ends, which lost 3 bases and 12 bases, there was a span of 11 bases. The sequenced material came from peripheral blood. The receptor's source is a woman aged 55-75 years who had recovered from COVID-19. V usage is TRBV28 and J usage is TRBJ1-1; D is unresolved. In nucleotides, the CDR3 is TGTGCCAGCAGTTTCATCTTAGAAACTTTCTTT. This sequence encodes CASSFILETFF.